This T cell receptor (beta chain) was sequenced for a study of cytomegalovirus exposure and HLA in healthy donors. V lost 7 bases and J lost 0; bases outside the gene matches: 3. The CDR3 spans 15 residues. Germline assignment: CDR1 MNHEY and CDR2 SMNVEV (reference sequence). PCR was performed using 60 Vbeta and 13 Jbeta primers. Generated by immunoSEQ multiplex PCR, the TCRdb table keeps only in-frame clones and is missing some. The sample contains 89,000 or so clones, 80% to 90% of which appear only once. Sequenced sample: PBMCs. The source is a young woman in good health and CMV-seropositive. The chain combines TRBV27 with TRBJ2-6, with 7 bases identical to TRBD1. The CDR3 sequence: CASMGQTSGANVLTF. The DNA of the CDR3 is TGTGCCAGCATGGGACAGACCTCTGGGGCCAACGTCCTGACTTTC.